This T cell receptor beta chain came from a study of regulatory and conventional T cells in RAG deficiency. Genomic DNA came from blood conventional CD4+ T cells gated CD25-low CD127-high. CDR3 length: 15 amino acids. Germline CDR1 and CDR2: SGHTA and FQGNSA. Deletions cut 0 bases from V and 5 bases from J, with 11 bases between. Only in-frame clones appear in the TCRdb table, and some are missing; sequencing was by immunoSEQ multiplex PCR. The table has more than 35,000 clones, 80% to 90% seen once. Separately, the same data were catalogued under a study of regulatory T cells. As that report states: The primer mix had 52 TRBV and 13 TRBJ primers.

The sequenced material came from CD4+ effector T cells sorted from blood. This receptor was identified in a human donor in good health. This chain connects TRBV7-2 to TRBJ2-1, with D perhaps being TRBD1 or TRBD2 (5 bases each). In DNA form, the CDR3 reads TGTGCCAGCAGCTTAGCAGGGACGGTGGACAATGAGCAGTTCTTC. It codes for CASSLAGTVDNEQFF.